This T cell receptor beta chain was identified in a study of blood T cell repertoires in COVID-19 (TCRdb year 2020). Study-wide context: Collaborator samples came from the United States, Italy and Spain and covered acute and convalescent phases of COVID-19. The prospective study material was composed of cDNA or gDNA derived from T cells, B-cell-depleted T cells, or PBMCs. Deeply sampled blood TCRbeta repertoires from subjects exposed to, actively infected with, or recovered from COVID-19 were included in the dataset. The repertoires were released in a freely available public database meant as a resource for research on the immune response to SARS-CoV-2. Samples came from the ongoing ImmuneRACE study (first 160 participants) plus 1,254 subjects from 6 global collaborators. A de-identified subject ID, COVID-19 status, age in years and sex were almost always included in the sample metadata. Where HLA class I and class II types were available, the types were taken from metadata supplied by the sample provider, not from assay-based typing. What the study reported, not specific to this receptor: How much clinical and demographic metadata was included differed by source and by participant, and the metadata was provided uncurated.

For this clone: Its antigen remains unidentified. There are no base qualities to consult, and no much larger clone falls within one base.

From the cysteine through the phenylalanine, the CDR3 covers 16 amino acids. The CDR3 DNA has 48 bases and is translated from base 1. CDR1 and CDR2, per the germline V gene (reference sequence), are SGHNT and YYREEE. Between the V and J ends, shortened by 5 bases and 4 bases respectively, the junction contains 18 bases. TCRbeta CDR3 regions were amplified from genomic DNA using the immunoSEQ Assay, a bias-controlled multiplex PCR. On the study's bioinformatics: The number of nucleated cells in each sample was estimated by amplification of reference gene primers within the assay. To quantify the absolute abundance of each unique TCRbeta CDR3 rearrangement, sequence reads were collapsed and filtered. Productive Simpson clonality was computed per sample as the square root of Simpson's diversity index over productive rearrangements. Not all clones reach the TCRdb copy of this immuneACCESS table, which keeps in-frame sequences only. Checked studies attribute under half of the gap to unresolved V genes and leave the rest unexplained. V and J calls and clone size are those listed in that table; D and trimming were worked out from the DNA. Here the sample has about 440,000 clones; about 89% occur a single time. Clones ranked in the top ten supply 4% to 5.5% of the sample.

The collaborating institutions used their own protocols to collect whole blood in K2EDTA tubes. Collaborator samples were shipped for TCRbeta analysis as frozen whole blood, isolated PBMCs, or DNA extracted from either sample type. The rearrangement combines TRBV5-4 with TRBJ1-4; TRBD1 is possibly the D segment (6 matching bases). The receptor's source is a woman aged 30 to 39 with acute or convalescent COVID-19. The sequencing input was peripheral blood. At the DNA level, the sequence is TGTGCCAGCAGTAACGCTCAAGGGGGGGGTAATGAAAAACTGTTTTTT. It codes for CASSNAQGGGNEKLFF.